One sample yielded the 9 T cell receptor delta chains listed below, sequenced in a study of fetal and pediatric gammadelta thymocytes. TCRdb re-called clones from the reads via CATT. Of roughly 950 delta-chain clones listed, about 51% are singletons. Sample: Vgamma9Vdelta2 gamma-delta T cells from the thymus. The subset was: sorted CD3+gammadeltaTCR+Vgamma9+Vdelta2+ thymocytes. The source is a child who underwent cardiac surgery and was recorded as healthy.

Regarding this clone: The TCRdb protein, from a much larger clone, departs from this DNA's translation at residue 9, likely by read error; the protein shown derives from the DNA. This chain links TRDV3 with TRDJ1; D gene ambiguous. Looked up from germline, CDR1 is TVYSNPD and CDR2 is GDNSRS (reference sequence). This CDR3 has 13 amino acids. The V and J ends lost 2 bases and 7 bases respectively, with 17 bases between them. CDR3 region: CAFLLLGRVKLIF. As DNA, the CDR3 is TGTGCCTTTTTGCTTCTTGGGCGGGTTAAACTCATCTTT.

This clone was detected once. This probably arose from a read error, given a far larger clone one base away. This rearrangement joins TRDV2 to TRDJ1; D not certain. The CDR3 loop spans 18 amino acids. V shed 3 bases and J shed 0 bases, with 22 bases lying between them. Germline lookup yields CDR1 GEAIGNYY and CDR2 EKD. CDR3 in DNA: TGTGCCTGTGACCCCGTCCGAACAACAGAACCTAACACCGATAAACTCATCTTT. It yields the protein CACDPVRTTEPNTDKLIF.

In its sample, this clone is large (0.1 to 1%). This CDR3 is also generated by other DNA sequences in the sample. The chain has TRDV2 and TRDJ1; TRDD3 matches at 8 bases. The V and J ends lost 3 bases and 3 bases, in that order; junction bases with no gene match: 17. Germline loops: CDR1 GEAIGNYY, CDR2 EKD. CDR3 size: 18 residues. DNA for the CDR3: TGTGCCTGTGACGCCCTGCCTCGGGGATACTGCGGGCCCGATAAACTCATCTTT. It specifies CACDALPRGYCGPDKLIF.

This clone ranks as large (0.1 to 1%). The chain combines TRDV2 with TRDJ1; tentative D call: TRDD3 (7 bases). The germline gives CDR1 GEAIGNYY, CDR2 EKD. CDR3 size: 22 residues. Trimming removed 0 bases at V and 3 bases at J, with 34 bases between. The CDR3 reads CACDTGGASELLGFFLPDKLIF. The CDR3 DNA follows: TGTGCCTGTGACACCGGAGGGGCTTCCGAACTACTGGGGTTCTTCCTCCCCGATAAACTCATCTTT.

Worth noting for this clone: This sequence is one base from a far larger clone and is likely a read error. The chain carries TRDV2 and TRDJ1, with D tentatively TRDD3 (6 bases). The germline V gene has CDR1 GEAIGNYY and CDR2 EKD. The V end lost 2 bases, the J end lost 0 bases, and 12 bases lay between the germline ends. The CDR3 contains 15 residues. CDR3 in amino acids: CACDKVLGYTDKLIF. For the CDR3, the DNA is TGTGCCTGTGACAAAGTACTGGGATACACCGATAAACTCATCTTT.

With regard to this clone: A far larger clone is only one base removed, so a read error is likely. The chain recombines TRDV2 with TRDJ1; 10 bases match TRDD3. Germline loops: CDR1 GEAIGNYY, CDR2 EKD. The length of the CDR3 is 20 residues. CDR3 DNA sequence: TGTGCCTGTGACACCGAGGGCTGGGGGATAGGAGGCCTGTACACCGATAAACCCATCTTT. Translating gives CACDTEGWGIGGLYTDKPIF.

The sample holds a few counts of this clone. There is no V gene call, and the J gene is TRDJ1; whether TRDD3, the table's D call, matches the DNA was not checked. This CDR3 is 11 amino acids long. The DNA for the CDR3 is TGCGCCTGGGGATACGCCGATAAACTCATCTTT. This encodes CAWGYADKLIF.

This clone is classed as large. Other DNA sequences within the sample encode an identical CDR3. The chain joins TRDV2 to TRDJ1; 8 nucleotides align to TRDD3. The ends lost 3 bases at V and 0 bases at J; junction bases unmatched: 5. This CDR3 contains 15 residues. In germline, CDR1 is GEAIGNYY, CDR2 EKD. The CDR3 region has the DNA TGTGCCTGTGACGTACTGGGGGTACACACCGATAAACTCATCTTT. Protein sequence: CACDVLGVHTDKLIF.

This clone is large. Relative to the germline gene, one junction end is altered; a read error may explain this. The same CDR3 is also encoded by other DNA sequences in this sample. The rearrangement uses TRDV2 and TRDJ1, with 12 bases that match TRDD3. There are 18 residues in the CDR3. Germline-derived CDR1 and CDR2 are GEAIGNYY and EKD. The chain's CDR3 is CACAIPTAGGYDTDKLIF. The CDR3 DNA reads as TGTGCATGTGCCATTCCTACGGCTGGGGGATACGACACCGATAAACTCATCTTT.